Each of the 4 T cell receptor beta chains below was sequenced from the same sample in a study of cytomegalovirus exposure and HLA in healthy donors. With 60 Vbeta and 13 Jbeta primers, the PCR was carried out. Sequencing was performed with immunoSEQ multiplex PCR; in TCRdb, only in-frame clones are kept and a portion is missing. The data contain tens of thousands of clones, about 80% of them singletons. Sequencing was carried out using PBMCs. Every receptor here comes from a man under 40 in good health and CMV-seropositive.

V gene TRBV7-9 combines with J gene TRBJ1-1; D is unclear. The V end lost 6 bases, the J end lost 7 bases, and 12 bases lay between the germline ends. Germline V gene sequence: CDR1 SEHNR, CDR2 FQNEAQ (reference sequence). This CDR3 contains 12 residues. DNA for the CDR3: TGTGCCAGCAGGGGCATTCGTGATGAAGCTTTCTTT. Protein: CASRGIRDEAFF. The full variable domain, with the rest looked up from reference TRBV7-9 and TRBJ1-1, is DTGVSQNPRHKITKRGQNVTFRCDPISEHNRLYWYRQTLGQGPEFLTYFQNEAQLEKSRLLSDRFSAERPKGSFSTLEIQRTEQGDSAMYLCASRGIRDEAFFGQGTRLTVV.

V and J are TRBV28 and TRBJ2-7; D possibly corresponds to TRBD2 (5 bases). In germline, CDR1 is MDHEN, CDR2 SYDVKM. The length of the CDR3 is 13 residues. Deletions cut 5 bases from V and 7 bases from J, with 15 bases between. The CDR3 nucleotides read TGTGCCAGCAGTGCCGGCTGGGAGTTGGAGCAGTACTTC. Its translation is CASSAGWELEQYF.

The genes are TRBV5-1 and TRBJ2-1; 16 nucleotides match TRBD2. The germline V gene encodes CDR1 SGHRS and CDR2 YFSETQ. The CDR3 is 19 residues long. J was trimmed by 0 bases and V by 2 bases; bases with no gene match: 5. Written as DNA, the CDR3 is TGCGCCAGCAGCTTAGGGACTAGCGGGGGGGCCCTCTCCTACAATGAGCAGTTCTTC. It is translated as CASSLGTSGGALSYNEQFF. The entire variable domain, with the rest obtained from reference TRBV5-1 and TRBJ2-1, is as follows: KAGVTQTPRYLIKTRGQQVTLSCSPISGHRSVSWYQQTPGQGLQFLFEYFSETQRNKGNFPGRFSGRQFSNSRSEMNVSTLELGDSALYLCASSLGTSGGALSYNEQFFGPGTRLTVL.

V usage is TRBV7-3 and J usage is TRBJ1-1; the D gene is possibly TRBD1 (5 bases). CDR1 and CDR2 from the germline V gene are SGHTA and FQGTGA. The CDR3 runs to 15 residues. Trimming took 6 bases from V and 5 from J, leaving 19 bases between them. The CDR3 DNA reads as TGTGCCAGCAGTAAACTACCCGGGGGAACGACTGAAGCTTTCTTT. Translation gives CASSKLPGGTTEAFF.